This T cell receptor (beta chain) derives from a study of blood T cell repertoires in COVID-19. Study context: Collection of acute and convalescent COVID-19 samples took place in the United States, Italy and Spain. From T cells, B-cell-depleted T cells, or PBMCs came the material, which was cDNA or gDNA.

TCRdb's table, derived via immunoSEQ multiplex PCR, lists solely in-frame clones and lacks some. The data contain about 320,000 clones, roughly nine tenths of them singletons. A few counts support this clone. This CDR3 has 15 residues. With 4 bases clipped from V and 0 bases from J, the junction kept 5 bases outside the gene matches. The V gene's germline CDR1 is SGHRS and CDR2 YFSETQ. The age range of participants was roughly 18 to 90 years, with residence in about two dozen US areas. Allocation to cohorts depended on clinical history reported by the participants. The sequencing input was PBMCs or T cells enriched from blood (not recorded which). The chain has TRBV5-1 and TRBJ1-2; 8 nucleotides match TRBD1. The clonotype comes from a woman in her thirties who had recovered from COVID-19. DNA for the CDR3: TGCGCCAGCAGCCCCGGGACAGGTCCTAACTATGGCTACACCTTC. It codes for CASSPGTGPNYGYTF.